This T cell receptor (beta chain) was identified in a study of T cells in Graves' hyperthyroidism and ophthalmopathy. Study-level information: At the time of initial diagnosis and before any treatment, peripheral blood was collected.

The J segment lost 5 bases and the V segment lost 3 bases, leaving 5 bases of the junction unmatched. The length of the CDR3 is 14 residues. Overall study results and limits: The model's output predicted ophthalmopathy at a median of about 6.5 months prior to onset.

This clonotype was counted at least ten times. What it binds is unknown. RNA transcripts served as the template for amplifying TCR beta CDR3 regions. RT-PCR in the first round (using the HTBI primer set) targeted the TCR CDR3. Via MiXCR, TCRdb re-called the multiplex PCR reads, giving one row per CDR3 protein. The sample records about 610,000 distinct CDR3 sequences, about 15% being singletons. This receptor was taken from a middle-aged woman with Graves' ophthalmopathy. The V gene is TRBV12-3 or TRBV12-4, the J gene TRBJ2-7; 9 bases line up with TRBD2. Sequenced material: blood. The CDR3 DNA follows: TGTGCCAGCAGTTTGCGGGAGGGCCGTCACGAGCAGTACTTC. It translates to CASSLREGRHEQYF.